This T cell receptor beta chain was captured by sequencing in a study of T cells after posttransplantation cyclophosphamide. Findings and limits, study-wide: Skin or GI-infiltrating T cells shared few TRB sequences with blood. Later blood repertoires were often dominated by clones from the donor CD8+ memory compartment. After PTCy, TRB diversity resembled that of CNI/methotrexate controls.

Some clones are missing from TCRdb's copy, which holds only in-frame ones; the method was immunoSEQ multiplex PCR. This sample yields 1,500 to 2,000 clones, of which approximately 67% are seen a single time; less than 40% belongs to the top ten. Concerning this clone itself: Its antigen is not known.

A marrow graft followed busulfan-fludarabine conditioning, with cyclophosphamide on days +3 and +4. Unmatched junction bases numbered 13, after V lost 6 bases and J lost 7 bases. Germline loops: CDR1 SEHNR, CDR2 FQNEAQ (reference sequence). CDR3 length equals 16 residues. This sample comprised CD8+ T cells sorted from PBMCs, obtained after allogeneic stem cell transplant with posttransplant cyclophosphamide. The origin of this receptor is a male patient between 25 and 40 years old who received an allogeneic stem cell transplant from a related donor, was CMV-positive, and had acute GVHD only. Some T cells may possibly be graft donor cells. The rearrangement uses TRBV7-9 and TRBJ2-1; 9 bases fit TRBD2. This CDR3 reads CASSWPGLASFNEQFF. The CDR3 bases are TGTGCCAGCAGTTGGCCGGGACTAGCCTCCTTTAATGAGCAGTTCTTC.